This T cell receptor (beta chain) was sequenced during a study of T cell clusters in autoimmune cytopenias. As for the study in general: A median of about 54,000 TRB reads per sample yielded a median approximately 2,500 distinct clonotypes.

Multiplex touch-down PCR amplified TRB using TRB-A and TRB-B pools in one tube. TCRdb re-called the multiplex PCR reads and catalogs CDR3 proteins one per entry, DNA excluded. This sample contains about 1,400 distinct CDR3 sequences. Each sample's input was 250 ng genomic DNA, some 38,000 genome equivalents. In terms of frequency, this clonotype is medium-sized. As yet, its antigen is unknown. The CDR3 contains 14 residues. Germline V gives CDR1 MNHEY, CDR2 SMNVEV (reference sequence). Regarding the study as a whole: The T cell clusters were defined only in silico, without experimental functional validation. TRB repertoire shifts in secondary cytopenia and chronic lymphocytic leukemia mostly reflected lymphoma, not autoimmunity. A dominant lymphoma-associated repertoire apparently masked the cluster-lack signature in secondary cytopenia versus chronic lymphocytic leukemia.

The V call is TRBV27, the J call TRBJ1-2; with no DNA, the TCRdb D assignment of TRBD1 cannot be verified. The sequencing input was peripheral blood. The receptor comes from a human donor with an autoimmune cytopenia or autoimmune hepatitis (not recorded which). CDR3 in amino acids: CASSLMAGGDGYTF.